A selection of T cell receptor beta chains follows, all from one sample in a study of blood T cells in healthy people across ages. TCRdb fed the 5' RACE reads into MiXCR, producing one record per CDR3 protein. There are about 1,600,000 distinct CDR3 sequences in the sample; 42% occur only once, and less than 8% lies in the top ten. Specimen: blood. These receptor sequences come from a woman between 18 and 29 years old in good health. Each CDR3 is given with its conserved first and last residue. Each record gives: V gene, J gene, CDR3 protein.

V: TRBV20-1
J: TRBJ2-1
CDR3: CSAASGGASETQFF

V: TRBV20-1
J: TRBJ2-5
CDR3: CSAREPTSGSYNEQYF

V: TRBV5-1
J: TRBJ1-2
CDR3: CASSFGFGQGHYGYTF

V: TRBV2
J: TRBJ2-7
CDR3: CASSAQGTYNEQYF

V: TRBV19
J: TRBJ2-7
CDR3: CASSPGGQVYEQYF

V: TRBV12-3/TRBV12-4
J: TRBJ2-3
CDR3: CASSWTSGGSIDTQYF

V: TRBV7-2
J: TRBJ2-5
CDR3: CASSPGASAKETQYF

V: TRBV2
J: TRBJ2-1
CDR3: CASRSRLEGNEQFF

V: TRBV9
J: TRBJ2-1
CDR3: CASSQIAGSYNEQFF

V: TRBV6-5
J: TRBJ1-2
CDR3: CASRTNQNYGYTF

V: TRBV14
J: TRBJ1-2
CDR3: CASSQARGNYGYTF

V: TRBV13
J: TRBJ2-2
CDR3: CASSLSGKRAGELFF

V: TRBV6-1
J: TRBJ2-7
CDR3: CASRTWGAGGPTLEQYF

V: TRBV30
J: TRBJ2-5
CDR3: CAWSRPRDARTQYF

V: TRBV12-3/TRBV12-4
J: TRBJ2-5
CDR3: CASSYSGGAGKETQYF

V: TRBV15
J: TRBJ2-7
CDR3: CATSSGVLPGQYEQYF

V: TRBV5-1
J: TRBJ2-3
CDR3: CASSALRWDTQYF

V: TRBV29-1
J: TRBJ1-2
CDR3: CSVETGAANYGYTF

V: TRBV10-3
J: TRBJ2-5
CDR3: CAITGDPWETQYF

V: TRBV10-3
J: TRBJ2-2
CDR3: CAISESGGAVNTGELFF

V: TRBV6-5
J: TRBJ2-7
CDR3: CASSYGGERYF

V: TRBV25-1
J: TRBJ1-2
CDR3: CASSPGGTVYGYTF

V: TRBV27
J: TRBJ1-1
CDR3: CASSVEGATRAFF

V: TRBV6-1
J: TRBJ2-3
CDR3: CASSEWRDTDTQYF

V: TRBV20-1
J: TRBJ1-1
CDR3: CSARDFPPEAFF

V: TRBV7-2
J: TRBJ1-2
CDR3: CASSDLGGGFGYTF

V: TRBV20-1
J: TRBJ2-1
CDR3: CSAAAGTSLDETQFF

V: TRBV12-3/TRBV12-4
J: TRBJ2-2
CDR3: CASSGTVTGELFF

V: TRBV4-1
J: TRBJ2-7
CDR3: CASSPIGLDKQYF

V: TRBV7-9
J: TRBJ2-1
CDR3: CASSSNLAGGRNLNANEQFF

V: TRBV3-1
J: TRBJ2-3
CDR3: CASSQEEGTQYF

V: TRBV5-1
J: TRBJ2-5
CDR3: CASSPRTREETQYF

V: TRBV27
J: TRBJ1-2
CDR3: CASSPLPGLSNYGYTF

V: TRBV9
J: TRBJ1-2
CDR3: CASSVAVDRINYGYTF

V: TRBV4-1
J: TRBJ2-1
CDR3: CASSQELGEQFF

V: TRBV6-6
J: TRBJ2-2
CDR3: CASRVPSGNTGELFF

V: TRBV3-1
J: TRBJ2-7
CDR3: CASSHYAGEQYF

V: TRBV5-5
J: -
CDR3: CASRHGQVGEQYF

V: TRBV10-3
J: TRBJ2-5
CDR3: CAISGGLAGKETQYF

V: TRBV2
J: TRBJ2-1
CDR3: CASSDRAAHNEQFF

V: TRBV3-1
J: TRBJ2-3
CDR3: CASSPPGIDTQYF

V: TRBV5-5
J: TRBJ1-2
CDR3: CASSLWNRMTNYGYTF

V: TRBV7-8
J: TRBJ2-1
CDR3: CASSFGQGREQFF

V: TRBV15
J: TRBJ2-7
CDR3: CATSRVLDFYEQYF

V: TRBV12-3/TRBV12-4
J: TRBJ1-5
CDR3: CASRGTGNHQPQHF

V: TRBV3-1
J: TRBJ2-6
CDR3: CASSLVITAGANVLTF